These 2 T cell receptor beta chains share one sample of origin, sequenced in a study of beta chain features in type 1 diabetes. Study-wide results and limits: Moderate but significant shortening of TCRB CDR3s was recorded in all four CD4+ subsets from Type 1 diabetes patients.

These receptors have no known antigen. Expressed TCRB transcripts were sequenced because the entire RNA isolate underwent reverse transcription. The repertoire was sequenced with immunoSEQ multiplex PCR; TCRdb's copy has only in-frame clones and lacks some. The repertoire has approximately 150,000 clones, 10% to 15% of them found once; the top ten carry approximately 1.3%. What was sequenced was central memory CD4+ T cells from blood. These receptors came from a man aged 18 to 30 with type 1 diabetes.

V is TRBV18 and J is TRBJ1-3; D remains unclear. The CDR3 is 16 residues long. V lost 5 bases and J 0 bases, leaving 14 bases between the germline ends. Germline V gene sequence: CDR1 KGHSH, CDR2 LQKENI. The CDR3 region is CASSTSEWSSGNTIYF. CDR3 nucleotide sequence: TGTGCCAGCTCAACATCTGAGTGGAGCTCTGGAAACACCATATATTTT.

The sample holds a few counts of this clone. CDR3 nucleotides: TGCAGCGTCAGGGTGGGGAATAGCAATCAGCCCCAGCATTTT. Translated: CSVRVGNSNQPQHF. The rearrangement uses TRBV29-1 and TRBJ1-5, with D possibly TRBD1 on 5 matching bases. The CDR3 consists of 14 residues. The germline V and J ends were trimmed by 6 bases and 0 bases, with 12 bases remaining between them. In germline, CDR1 is SQVTM, CDR2 ANQGSEA.